A selection of T cell receptor beta chains follows, all from one sample in a study of shared clonotypes between healthy human individuals. The protocol was immunoSEQ multiplex PCR, while the TCRdb copy is restricted to in-frame clones and leaves out a portion. This table has approximately 840,000 clones, 96% appearing once. Sequencing was done on a sample of naive CD8+ T cells sorted from blood. The receptors were gathered from a man aged 30-40 years in good health. The CDR3 runs from the conserved cysteine through the conserved F or W. A D gene is named only where the DNA matches it firmly. The size entry is marked missing in some rows and otherwise reads once, few, many or a size class.

16	-	TRBV4-2	-	TRBJ2-7	CASSRDRGGGPYEQYF	TGTGCCAGCAGCCGAGATCGAGGGGGAGGGCCCTACGAGCAGTACTTC
16	-	TRBV10-3	TRBD2	TRBJ2-7	CATTETSGLAAYEQYF	TGTGCCACCACGGAGACCTCCGGGCTAGCGGCTTACGAGCAGTACTTC
16	-	TRBV4-3	-	TRBJ2-7	CASSQAVRGNSYEQYF	TGCGCCAGCAGCCAAGCGGTTCGGGGGAACTCCTACGAGCAGTACTTC
14	-	TRBV10-3	-	TRBJ2-2	CAIKGEANTGELFF	TGTGCCATAAAGGGGGAGGCGAACACCGGGGAGCTGTTTTTT
15	-	TRBV7-9	-	TRBJ2-7	CASSLGAGPSYEQYF	TGTGCCAGCAGCTTAGGGGCTGGGCCCTCCTACGAGCAGTACTTC
15	-	TRBV5-5	TRBD2	TRBJ2-1	CASSWTSGSTNEQFF	TGTGCCAGCAGCTGGACTAGCGGGAGTACCAATGAGCAGTTCTTC
16	-	TRBV25-1	-	TRBJ2-7	CASSERRQASYDEQYF	TGTGCCAGCAGTGAAAGGCGACAGGCGTCATATGACGAGCAGTACTTC
12	-	TRBV7-9	-	TRBJ1-4	CASSPRGEKLFF	TGTGCCAGCAGCCCCAGAGGGGAAAAACTGTTTTTT
16	once	TRBV13	TRBD1	TRBJ2-5	CASSLVGRGLEETQYF	TGTGCCAGCAGCTTAGTAGGCAGGGGGCTTGAAGAGACCCAGTACTTC
13	-	TRBV6-5	TRBD2	TRBJ2-7	CASSLGLASEQYF	TGTGCCAGCAGCCTTGGACTAGCTAGCGAGCAGTACTTC
14	once	TRBV15	TRBD2	TRBJ2-7	CATSETSESYEQYF	TGTGCCACCAGCGAAACTAGCGAATCCTACGAGCAGTACTTC
15	-	TRBV5-1	-	TRBJ2-6	CASSLTSSGANVLTF	TGCGCCAGCAGCTTGACATCTTCTGGGGCCAACGTCCTGACTTTC
13	-	TRBV27	-	TRBJ2-7	CASSLGNRYEQYF	TGTGCCAGCAGTTTAGGTAACAGGTACGAGCAGTACTTC
15	-	TRBV25-1	-	TRBJ2-5	CASSEYQGSQETQYF	TGTGCCAGCAGTGAATATCAGGGGAGCCAAGAGACCCAGTACTTC
13	once	TRBV27	-	TRBJ2-1	CASSLYGHNEQFF	TGTGCCAGCAGTTTGTACGGGCACAATGAGCAGTTCTTC
14	-	TRBV29-1	-	TRBJ2-1	CSVDSGKSYNEQFF	TGCAGCGTTGATTCGGGGAAATCCTACAATGAGCAGTTCTTC
17	-	TRBV7-9	-	TRBJ2-4	CASSSFPGETGKNIQYF	TGTGCCAGCAGCTCCTTTCCGGGGGAAACGGGCAAAAACATTCAGTACTTC
13	-	TRBV28	-	TRBJ2-1	CASSWGLSNEQFF	TGTGCCAGCAGTTGGGGACTGTCCAATGAGCAGTTCTTC
14	-	TRBV6-5	-	TRBJ2-7	CASSPYAGSYEQYF	TGTGCCAGCAGCCCTTATGCAGGGTCCTACGAGCAGTACTTC
12	once	TRBV7-9	TRBD1	TRBJ1-1	CASSWRTGEAFF	TGTGCCAGCAGCTGGAGGACAGGCGAAGCTTTCTTT
16	-	TRBV5-1	TRBD2	TRBJ2-7	CASSLARAGGTYEQYF	TGCGCCAGCAGCCTGGCTCGGGCGGGAGGAACCTACGAGCAGTACTTC
14	-	TRBV29-1	-	TRBJ2-5	CSVEMGHISQAQYF	TGCAGCGTTGAAATGGGACATATATCCCAGGCCCAGTACTTC
14	-	TRBV7-6	TRBD2	TRBJ2-7	CASSLRLAGYEQYF	TGTGCCAGCAGCTTACGGTTAGCGGGCTACGAGCAGTACTTC
14	-	TRBV6-5	-	TRBJ1-1	CASSFSTGNTEAFF	TGTGCCAGCAGTTTCTCGACAGGGAACACTGAAGCTTTCTTT
16	-	TRBV7-8	TRBD2	TRBJ2-1	CASSPWASGSGNEQFF	TGTGCCAGCAGCCCCTGGGCCAGCGGGAGTGGCAATGAGCAGTTCTTC
15	-	TRBV11-2	-	TRBJ2-5	CASSLRFTSRETQYF	TGTGCCAGCAGCTTAAGGTTCACTAGCAGAGAGACCCAGTACTTC
14	-	TRBV5-1	-	TRBJ2-1	CASSWYELGSEQFF	TGCGCCAGCAGCTGGTACGAGCTCGGTAGTGAGCAGTTCTTC
15	-	TRBV9	-	TRBJ2-7	CASSRTRDTSYEQYF	TGCGCCAGCAGCCGGACCCGGGACACCTCCTACGAGCAGTACTTC
15	-	TRBV18	-	TRBJ2-1	CASSPPGTEYNEQFF	TGTGCCAGCTCACCCCCCGGGACGGAGTACAATGAGCAGTTCTTC
16	-	TRBV7-9	TRBD1	TRBJ1-1	CASSLEGQGVNTEAFF	TGTGCCAGCAGCTTAGAGGGACAGGGGGTGAACACTGAAGCTTTCTTT
14	-	TRBV9	-	TRBJ2-3	CASSGGRGTDTQYF	TGTGCCAGCAGCGGAGGACGGGGCACAGATACGCAGTATTTT
15	-	TRBV7-8	TRBD2	TRBJ2-7	CASSVRLAGGYEQYF	TGTGCCAGCAGCGTAAGACTAGCGGGAGGTTACGAGCAGTACTTC
15	-	TRBV6-6	-	TRBJ2-2	CASSYFAGSRGELFF	TGTGCCAGCAGTTACTTTGCAGGGTCACGCGGGGAGCTGTTTTTT
13	-	TRBV7-2	-	TRBJ2-7	CASSLVAAGEQYF	TGTGCCAGCAGCTTAGTGGCGGCGGGGGAGCAGTACTTC
15	-	TRBV11-2	-	TRBJ2-7	CASSLLSSSIYEQYF	TGTGCCAGCAGCTTATTGTCTAGCTCAATATACGAGCAGTACTTC
15	-	TRBV19	-	TRBJ1-1	CASSIDEGLGTEAFF	TGTGCCAGTAGTATAGATGAGGGGTTGGGCACTGAAGCTTTCTTT
14	once	TRBV23-1	-	TRBJ1-5	CASSQVRPDQPQHF	TGCGCCAGCAGTCAAGTCAGGCCAGATCAGCCCCAGCATTTT
13	-	TRBV6-1	-	TRBJ2-1	CASSEGSYNEQFF	TGTGCCAGCAGTGAAGGCTCCTACAATGAGCAGTTCTTC
15	-	TRBV5-5	TRBD2	TRBJ2-4	CASSLRTSGKNIQYF	TGTGCCAGCAGTCTTAGGACTAGCGGAAAAAACATTCAGTACTTC
14	-	TRBV9	-	TRBJ1-1	CASSLTSGNTEAFF	TGTGCCAGCAGCCTTACCTCAGGGAACACTGAAGCTTTCTTT
14	-	TRBV19	-	TRBJ1-5	CASSMTLGSQPQHF	TGTGCCAGTAGTATGACCCTGGGCAGCCAGCCCCAGCATTTT
15	-	TRBV13	-	TRBJ1-1	CASSPHPTGDTEAFF	TGTGCCAGCAGCCCCCACCCGACAGGAGACACTGAAGCTTTCTTT
15	once	TRBV27	-	TRBJ2-3	CASSLGPSGADTQYF	TGTGCCAGCAGTTTGGGGCCATCCGGGGCAGATACGCAGTATTTT
13	-	TRBV11-3	-	TRBJ2-7	CASSLTQVNEQYF	TGTGCCAGCAGCTTAACTCAGGTAAACGAGCAGTACTTC
17	-	TRBV27	TRBD2	TRBJ2-1	CASSSIGSSGKFDEQFF	TGTGCCAGCAGTTCCATCGGGAGTAGCGGGAAGTTCGATGAGCAGTTCTTC
15	-	TRBV13	-	TRBJ2-7	CASSSGPGNSYEQYF	TGTGCCAGCAGCTCCGGGCCGGGAAATTCCTACGAGCAGTACTTC
18	-	TRBV5-1	-	TRBJ2-2	CASSSSQGFLLGSGELFF	TGCGCCAGCAGCTCGTCTCAGGGGTTCTTATTGGGATCCGGGGAGCTGTTTTTT
15	-	TRBV11-2	-	TRBJ2-5	CASRGLRTDQETQYF	TGTGCCAGCAGGGGTCTCCGGACAGATCAAGAGACCCAGTACTTC
15	-	TRBV27	-	TRBJ2-1	CASSLSWGVYNEQFF	TGTGCCAGCAGTTTATCGTGGGGGGTCTACAATGAGCAGTTCTTC
13	-	TRBV19	-	TRBJ1-2	CASKQPTGSGYTF	TGTGCCAGTAAACAACCCACAGGGTCTGGCTACACCTTC